Shown below are 21 T cell receptor beta chains from a single sample sequenced in a study of T cell responses to AZD1222 COVID-19 vaccine. Profiled with immunoSEQ multiplex PCR; TCRdb holds only in-frame clones, not every one. The sample lists 130,000 or so clones, about 94% seen once, with around 7% in the top ten. This sample comprised peripheral blood, obtained on day 0 of AZD1222 vaccination. The source is an adult in good health.

The V and J genes are TRBV6-4 and TRBJ2-3; D may be TRBD2 (5 bases). The V end lost 4 bases, the J end lost 0 bases, and 8 bases lay between the germline ends. Germline V gene data show CDR1 as MRHNA and CDR2 as SNTAGT. This CDR3 spans 14 amino acids. CDR3 loop: CASSVGGSTDTQYF. In DNA form, the CDR3 reads TGTGCCAGCAGTGTGGGCGGGAGCACAGATACGCAGTATTTT.

The CDR3 nucleotides are TGTGCCAGCAGTGTGGGGACTTACAATGAGCAGTTCTTC. Its translation is CASSVGTYNEQFF. V usage is TRBV25-1 and J usage is TRBJ2-1, with D perhaps TRBD2 (6 bases). The CDR3 length is 13 residues. V lost 4 bases and J 4 bases, leaving 8 bases between the germline ends. Per the germline V gene, CDR1 is MGHDK and CDR2 is SYGVNS.

The genes are TRBV7-2 and TRBJ2-3; TRBD1 aligns across 8 bases. The trim removed 5 bases at V and 1 base at J, leaving 8 bases unmatched. The CDR3 length is 16 residues. Germline values: CDR1 SGHTA, CDR2 FQGNSA. The CDR3 DNA sequence: TGTGCCAGCAGCCCGCGGACAGGGACGGGCACAGATACGCAGTATTTT. Its protein product is CASSPRTGTGTDTQYF.

The rearrangement joins TRBV6-2 or TRBV6-3 to TRBJ2-7; 8 bases match TRBD1. The germline CDR1 and CDR2 sequences are MNHEY and SVGEGT. Trimming at V came to 4 bases and at J to 6 bases, leaving 11 bases not matched to a gene. The CDR3 loop spans 15 amino acids. CDR3 sequence: CASSSPGQVTCEQYF. DNA for the CDR3: TGTGCCAGCAGTTCTCCGGGACAGGTAACATGCGAGCAGTACTTC.

This sequence joins TRBV24-1 and TRBJ2-7, with 12 bases aligning to TRBD2. Per germline, CDR1 KGHDR and CDR2 SFDVKD. Germline trimming cut 9 bases from V and 5 bases from J; bases unmatched to any gene: 10. The CDR3 consists of 15 residues. The CDR3 here is CATASASGRADEQYF. The CDR3 coding sequence is TGTGCCACCGCCAGTGCTAGCGGGAGGGCCGACGAGCAGTACTTC.

This sequence joins TRBV2 and TRBJ1-1, with a tentative D call TRBD1 (6 bases). Between the trimmed V and J ends, which lost 6 bases and 1 base, there was a span of 12 bases. This CDR3 comprises 14 residues. Germline-derived CDR1 and CDR2 are SNHLY and FYNNEI. The CDR3 loop reads CASSQQGANTEAFF. The CDR3 coding sequence is TGTGCCAGCAGCCAACAGGGTGCGAACACTGAAGCTTTCTTT.

V and J are TRBV5-1 and TRBJ2-3; 15 positions agree with TRBD2. The trim removed 2 bases at V and 4 bases at J, leaving 5 bases unmatched. This CDR3 spans 17 amino acids. The germline V gene encodes CDR1 SGHRS and CDR2 YFSETQ. DNA of the CDR3: TGCGCCAGCAGCTTCAGGGGACTAGCGGGAGGAGCAGATACGCAGTATTTT. It is translated as CASSFRGLAGGADTQYF.

The chain recombines TRBV29-1 with TRBJ1-6, with TRBD1 matching over 8 bases. The germline V gene encodes CDR1 SQVTM and CDR2 ANQGSEA. The CDR3 runs to 15 residues. The trim removed 4 bases at V and 2 bases at J, leaving 4 bases unmatched. The CDR3 nucleotides are TGCAGCGTTGGGGAGACAGGGGCCTATAATTCACCCCTCCACTTT. This encodes CSVGETGAYNSPLHF.

The chain has TRBV28 and TRBJ2-2; 14 bases map to TRBD2. The CDR3 runs 18 residues. Germline V gives CDR1 MDHEN, CDR2 SYDVKM. Trimming cost V 4 bases and J 6 bases; bases outside gene matches: 10. The CDR3 DNA reads as TGTGCCAGCAGTTCTACGCCGAGGACTAGCGGGAGGCCCGGGGAGCTGTTTTTT. This sequence encodes CASSSTPRTSGRPGELFF.

V gene TRBV2 combines with J gene TRBJ1-2; D might be TRBD1 (5 bases). V lost 6 bases and J 0 bases, leaving 5 bases between the germline ends. Germline-derived CDR1 and CDR2 are SNHLY and FYNNEI. The CDR3 sequence is 12 residues long. The DNA for the CDR3 is TGTGCCAGCAGACAGGCTAACTATGGCTACACCTTC. Translating it yields CASRQANYGYTF.

The chain is built from TRBV2 and TRBJ1-4; D remains unclear. CDR1 is SNHLY and CDR2 is FYNNEI in the germline V gene. The germline V and J ends were trimmed by 6 bases and 0 bases, with 11 bases remaining between them. The CDR3 is 15 amino acids. CDR3: CASSSDTSTNEKLFF. The CDR3 coding sequence is TGTGCCAGCAGCTCCGACACCTCAACTAATGAAAAACTGTTTTTT.

CDR3: CASTSGGSEKLFF. The CDR3 region has the DNA TGTGCCAGCACTTCCGGAGGGTCGGAAAAACTGTTTTTT. The chain has TRBV3-1 (or the pseudogene TRBV3-2) and TRBJ1-4; D remains unclear. The V gene's germline CDR1 is LGHDT and CDR2 YNNKEL (reference sequence). The CDR3 consists of 13 residues. Trimming took 7 bases from V and 8 from J, leaving 14 bases between them.

CDR3 in amino acids: CASSEGQNLDNEQFF. The CDR3 bases are TGCGCCAGCAGTGAGGGACAGAACCTCGACAATGAGCAGTTCTTC. The chain combines TRBV10-1 with TRBJ2-1, with D perhaps matching TRBD1 (6 bases). V lost 2 bases, J lost 5 bases, and 13 bases lay in between. Germline V CDR1 and CDR2: WNHNN, SYGVQD (reference sequence). CDR3 length equals 15 residues.

The chain employs TRBV27 and TRBJ2-3; D is perhaps TRBD1 (5 bases). The CDR3 extends over 14 amino acids. Germline V lookup: CDR1 MNHEY, CDR2 SMNVEV (reference sequence). V lost 4 bases and J lost 2, with 10 bases in between. CDR3 in amino acids: CASSSETATDTQYF. For the CDR3, the DNA is TGTGCCAGCAGTTCCGAGACAGCCACAGATACGCAGTATTTT.

The CDR3 DNA is TGTGCCAGTAGTGTACCCCCCCGGGGGAAGGGCGAAGCTTTCTTT. It specifies CASSVPPRGKGEAFF. The chain carries TRBV19 and TRBJ1-1; perhaps TRBD1 as D (5 bases). Per germline, CDR1 LNHDA and CDR2 SQIVND (reference sequence). Between the trimmed V and J ends, which lost 5 bases and 8 bases, there was a span of 21 bases. The CDR3 totals 15 residues.

The V gene is TRBV29-1, the J gene TRBJ1-5, with D possibly TRBD1 on 5 matching bases. The germline gives CDR1 SQVTM, CDR2 ANQGSEA. Deletions cut 6 bases from V and 3 bases from J, with 12 bases between. The CDR3 runs to 13 residues. The CDR3 coding sequence is TGCAGCGTGAGTCCAGGGTTCAATCAGCCCCAGCATTTT. Translation: CSVSPGFNQPQHF.

Only a few counts were recorded for this clone. The chain joins TRBV5-4 to TRBJ1-4, with D possibly TRBD1 on 6 matching bases. V lost 4 bases and J 6 bases, leaving 16 bases between the germline ends. Germline-derived CDR1 and CDR2 are SGHNT and YYREEE (reference sequence). The CDR3 is 15 amino acids. The CDR3: CASSTNRALDEKLFF. The CDR3 region has the DNA TGTGCCAGCAGCACGAACAGGGCGTTAGATGAAAAACTGTTTTTT.

The chain is built from TRBV13 and TRBJ1-3; no clear D gene. The CDR3 loop spans 15 amino acids. Germline V CDR1 and CDR2: PRHDT, FYEKMQ (reference sequence). Trimming shortened V by 3 bases and J by 0 bases, and 9 bases separated the two germline ends. CDR3 sequence: CASSLGGSSGNTIYF. The CDR3 bases are TGTGCCAGCAGCTTGGGCGGCAGCTCTGGAAACACCATATATTTT.

The chain is built from TRBV27 and TRBJ1-6; maybe TRBD1 (6 bases). Trimming cost V 1 base and J 5 bases, with 9 bases left between them. Germline V CDR1 and CDR2: MNHEY, SMNVEV (reference sequence). CDR3 size: 15 residues. CDR3 bases: TGTGCCAGCAGTTTATTGGGGGCCAATAATTCACCCCTCCACTTT. It is translated as CASSLLGANNSPLHF.

This clone appeared once. V gene TRBV12-3 or TRBV12-4 combines with J gene TRBJ2-3; D is ambiguous. Trimming stripped 7 bases from V and 5 bases from J, with 13 bases between. The CDR3 consists of 13 residues. DNA for the CDR3: TGTGCCAGCACCAATCCTGTGGGAGATACGCAGTATTTT. Protein: CASTNPVGDTQYF.

The chain employs TRBV6-5 and TRBJ1-5, with TRBD1 matching 9 bases. The germline CDR1 and CDR2 sequences are MNHEY and SVGAGI. Unmatched junction bases numbered 7, after V lost 6 bases and J lost 7 bases. This CDR3 region has 14 residues. This CDR3 is CASRGTGFAQPQHF. For the CDR3, the DNA is TGTGCCAGCAGGGGGACAGGGTTTGCGCAGCCCCAGCATTTT.